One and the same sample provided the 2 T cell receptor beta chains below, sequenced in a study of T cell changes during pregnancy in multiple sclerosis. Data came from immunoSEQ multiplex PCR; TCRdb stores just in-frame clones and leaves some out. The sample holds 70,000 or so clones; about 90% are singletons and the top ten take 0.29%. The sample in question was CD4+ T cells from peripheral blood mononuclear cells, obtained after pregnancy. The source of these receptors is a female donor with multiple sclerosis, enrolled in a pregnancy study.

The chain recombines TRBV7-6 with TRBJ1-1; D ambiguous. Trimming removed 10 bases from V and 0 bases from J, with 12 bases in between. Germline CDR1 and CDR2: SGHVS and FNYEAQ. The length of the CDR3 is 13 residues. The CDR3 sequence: CATGRFMNTEAFF. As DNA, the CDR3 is TGTGCCACAGGTCGGTTCATGAACACTGAAGCTTTCTTT.

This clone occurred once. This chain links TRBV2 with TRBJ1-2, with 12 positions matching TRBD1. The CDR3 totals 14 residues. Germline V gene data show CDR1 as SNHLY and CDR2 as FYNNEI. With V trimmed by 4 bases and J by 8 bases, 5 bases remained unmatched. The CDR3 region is CASSAVGQGAGYTF. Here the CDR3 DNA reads TGTGCCAGCAGTGCTGTGGGACAGGGGGCCGGCTACACCTTC. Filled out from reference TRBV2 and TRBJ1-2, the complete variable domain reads EPEVTQTPSHQVTQMGQEVILRCVPISNHLYFYWYRQILGQKVEFLVSFYNNEISEKSEIFDDQFSVERPDGSNFTLKIRSTKLEDSAMYFCASSAVGQGAGYTFGSGTRLTVV.